The 8 T cell receptor beta chains below were found in one sample sequenced in a study of PD-L1 blockade in urothelial cancer. Sequencing was performed with immunoSEQ multiplex PCR; in TCRdb, only in-frame clones are kept and a portion is missing. The table includes 100,000 or so clones, 90% to 95% detected once. Sequencing was performed on PBMCs, taken around atezolizumab (anti-PD-L1) treatment. These receptors originate from an elderly woman with urothelial cancer.

Written as DNA, the CDR3 is TGTGCCAGCTCGCAGACTAGCGGCCTCTACGAGCAGTACTTC. It codes for CASSQTSGLYEQYF. The rearrangement joins TRBV18 to TRBJ2-7, with 9 bases matching TRBD2. Germline V gene data show CDR1 as KGHSH and CDR2 as LQKENI. The CDR3 is 14 amino acids. V lost 6 bases and J lost 3; bases outside the gene matches: 6.

The chain has TRBV18 and TRBJ1-2; the D gene is possibly TRBD1 (5 bases). V was shortened by 6 bases and J by 4 bases, with 12 bases between the two germline ends. In germline, CDR1 is KGHSH, CDR2 LQKENI. The CDR3 is made up of 13 amino acids. DNA for the CDR3: TGTGCCAGCTCCCTGAGGCAGGGCTATGGCTACACCTTC. This codes for CASSLRQGYGYTF.

The gene calls are TRBV7-9 and TRBJ1-3; TRBD1 matches 8 bases. J gave up 0 bases and V 6 bases, and 13 bases lay outside the gene matches. The CDR3 is 18 amino acids. From germline, CDR1 is SEHNR and CDR2 FQNEAQ (reference sequence). The CDR3 region has the DNA TGTGCCAGCAGACAAGGACAGGGCACTTACCGCTCTGGAAACACCATATATTTT. This sequence encodes CASRQGQGTYRSGNTIYF.

This chain joins TRBV5-4 and TRBJ2-3; no clear D gene. This CDR3 has 14 amino acids. V was pared by 0 bases and J by 2 bases, with 7 bases between. The V gene's germline CDR1 is SGHNT and CDR2 YYREEE (reference sequence). Written as DNA, the CDR3 is TGTGCCAGCAGCTTGGTCGGTAACACAGATACGCAGTATTTT. The encoded protein is CASSLVGNTDTQYF.

This clone was counted a single time. This rearrangement joins TRBV2 to TRBJ2-2; TRBD1 might be the D (6 bases). The CDR3 runs 15 residues. CDR1 is SNHLY and CDR2 is FYNNEI in the germline V gene. V gave up 4 bases and J gave up 0 bases, with 9 bases separating them. CDR3 sequence reads: CASSGGTPNTGELFF. For the CDR3, the DNA is TGTGCCAGCAGTGGGGGGACACCGAACACCGGGGAGCTGTTTTTT.

The chain has TRBV6-1 and TRBJ1-5; 9 nucleotides line up with TRBD1. The V gene end was trimmed by 6 bases and the J gene end by 1 base; junction bases not matched to a gene: 4. The CDR3 sequence is 15 residues long. Germline V gene sequence: CDR1 MNHNS, CDR2 SASEGT. The CDR3 here is CASRVQGASNQPQHF. CDR3 sequence (DNA): TGTGCCAGCAGAGTACAGGGGGCCAGCAATCAGCCCCAGCATTTT.

The chain's CDR3 is CASSPVSGRARETQYF. Written as DNA, the CDR3 is TGCGCCAGCAGCCCCGTTAGCGGGAGGGCCCGGGAGACCCAGTACTTC. The V gene is TRBV5-1, the J gene TRBJ2-5, with 11 bases aligning to TRBD2. Losses at the gene ends were 4 bases for V and 5 bases for J; bases not matched to a gene: 10. The germline gives CDR1 SGHRS, CDR2 YFSETQ. The CDR3 extends over 16 amino acids.

The chain employs TRBV27 and TRBJ1-1; TRBD1 might be the D (5 bases). The CDR3 loop spans 14 amino acids. Trimming shortened V by 5 bases and J by 1 base, and 11 bases separated the two germline ends. From germline, CDR1 is MNHEY and CDR2 SMNVEV (reference sequence). The CDR3 DNA follows: TGTGCCAGCAGTCGTCCAGGGAAGAACACTGAAGCTTTCTTT. This gives the protein CASSRPGKNTEAFF.